One T cell receptor beta chain is described in this entry. What antigen it recognizes has not been identified. No much larger clonotype is one base removed from it; base qualities were not supplied. CDR1 and CDR2 are read off the germline V gene (reference sequence) as SGHNT and YYREEE. Trimming removed 0 bases from V and 4 bases from J, leaving 13 bases between the germline ends. CDR3 length: 15 amino acids, cysteine to phenylalanine. The entry retains the CDR3 DNA only, 45 bases that are in frame from base 1. TCRbeta CDR3 regions were amplified from genomic DNA by means of the immunoSEQ Assay, a bias-controlled multiplex PCR. The source study handled its data this way. Nucleated cell counts per sample were estimated from amplification of reference gene primers within the assay. To quantify the absolute abundance of each unique TCRbeta CDR3 rearrangement, sequence reads were collapsed and filtered. For each sample, productive Simpson clonality was calculated by taking the square root of Simpson's diversity index across productive rearrangements. TCRdb provides this immuneACCESS table in a form limited to in-frame rearrangements. Some clones are lacking; in checked studies, under half of them reflect an unresolved V gene, and why the rest are absent is not known. Clone size and V and J calls were adopted from that table, with D and trimming inferred from the DNA. The sample table contains under 200,000 clones; only one count was recorded for roughly 84% of them. The top ten clones comprise roughly 7% of the sample.

This sample was included in a study of blood T cell repertoires in COVID-19 (dated by TCRdb to 2018 to 2021). With respect to the entire study: Samples covering the acute and convalescent phases of COVID-19 were provided by collaborators in the United States, Italy and Spain. The prospective study material was composed of cDNA or gDNA derived from T cells, B-cell-depleted T cells, or PBMCs. Subjects who had been exposed to COVID-19, were actively infected with it, or had recovered from it provided the deeply sampled blood TCRbeta repertoires that made up the dataset. The repertoires were released in a freely available public database meant as a resource for research on the immune response to SARS-CoV-2. The samples were drawn from two sources: the first 160 participants of the ongoing ImmuneRACE study, and over 1,000 subjects contributed by 6 global collaborators. Sample metadata almost always included a de-identified subject ID, COVID-19 status, age in years and sex. HLA class I and class II types, where available, came from metadata supplied by the sample provider rather than from assay-based typing. General conclusions and limits of the study: The quantity of clinical and demographic metadata differed by source and by participant and was supplied without curation.

Each collaborating institution followed its own protocols to collect whole blood in K2EDTA tubes. For TCRbeta analysis, collaborator samples were shipped as frozen whole blood, as isolated PBMCs, or as DNA extracted from either sample type. The chain employs TRBV5-4 and TRBJ1-2; the D gene remains uncertain. Input material: peripheral blood. The TCR sequence derives from a man over 45 with active or convalescent COVID-19. The CDR3 in this case is CASSLGGSFFYGYTF. The nucleotide sequence reads TGTGCCAGCAGCTTGGGTGGCAGTTTCTTCTATGGCTACACCTTC.